The 25 T cell receptor beta chains given below trace back to one sample, sequenced in a study of cytomegalovirus exposure and HLA in healthy donors (dated by TCRdb to about 2017). The method was the immunoSEQ multiplex PCR assay. Here the immuneACCESS table is served through TCRdb, limited to in-frame sequences with V and J called. Missing clones are a known gap in these copies; in checked studies unresolved V genes cover under half, and the rest lacks a known reason. The sample includes 120,000 to 150,000 clones, with about 88% observed a single time. The ten largest clones represent roughly 9.4% of the sample. The sample comprised PBMCs. Receptors originate from a man between 18 and 35 years old in good health and CMV-seropositive.

In its sample, this clone was seen once. At one of its ends the junction is not consistent with the germline gene, which may arise from a read error. The chain joins TRBV9 to TRBJ2-1; D is perhaps TRBD2 (6 bases). Per germline, CDR1 SGDLS and CDR2 YYNGEE. The CDR3 has 13 amino acids. This chain's CDR3 is CASSRGTYDEQFF. CDR3 sequence (DNA): TGTGCCAGCAGCCGGGGGACCTACGATGAGCAGTTCTTC.

The V gene is TRBV14, the J gene TRBJ2-5, with D unresolved. V was shortened by 1 base and J by 5 bases, with 11 bases between the two germline ends. CDR3 length equals 14 residues. CDR1 and CDR2 from the germline V gene are SGHDN and FVKESK. CDR3 in amino acids: CASSQVLSRETQYF. CDR3 in DNA: TGTGCCAGCAGCCAAGTCTTGTCCCGGGAGACCCAGTACTTC.

V is TRBV6-5 and J is TRBJ1-2, with D possibly being TRBD1 (6 bases). Germline assignment: CDR1 MNHEY and CDR2 SVGAGI. The V end lost 0 bases, the J end lost 7 bases, and 12 bases lay between the germline ends. The CDR3 is 14 amino acids. The CDR3 here is CASSYSPQQGGYTF. CDR3 DNA sequence: TGTGCCAGCAGTTACTCGCCCCAACAGGGTGGCTACACCTTC.

The chain combines TRBV27 with TRBJ1-1, with D perhaps matching TRBD1 (5 bases). The CDR3 is 14 residues long. The germline V and J ends were trimmed by 3 bases and 4 bases, with 12 bases remaining between them. Germline V gene lookup returns CDR1 MNHEY and CDR2 SMNVEV (reference sequence). CDR3 protein: CASSFGGALTEAFF. Here the CDR3 DNA reads TGTGCCAGCAGTTTTGGTGGGGCTCTCACTGAAGCTTTCTTT.

The chain links TRBV6-6 to TRBJ1-5; TRBD1 aligns across 8 bases. CDR3 length: 14 residues. CDR1 is MNHNY, CDR2 SVGAGI, per germline (reference sequence). J gave up 4 bases and V 6 bases, and 5 bases lay outside the gene matches. As DNA, the CDR3 is TGTGCCAGCAGATTCACAGGGGGTAATCAGCCCCAGCATTTT. Translated, it gives CASRFTGGNQPQHF.

The chain has TRBV28 and TRBJ1-4; D uncertain. The V end was cut by 8 bases, the J end by 3 bases, with 10 bases between. The germline V gene has CDR1 MDHEN and CDR2 SYDVKM. This CDR3 comprises 13 residues. CDR3 DNA sequence: TGTGCCAGCGAGAAATACCCTAATGAAAAACTGTTTTTT. Protein sequence: CASEKYPNEKLFF. The full variable domain, rest sourced from reference TRBV28 and TRBJ1-4, is DVKVTQSSRYLVKRTGEKVFLECVQDMDHENMFWYRQDPGLGLRLIYFSYDVKMKEKGDIPEGYSVSREKKERFSLILESASTNQTSMYLCASEKYPNEKLFFGSGTQLSVL.

The V call is TRBV5-1, the J call TRBJ2-1; 10 bases map to TRBD1. With V trimmed by 5 bases and J by 9 bases, 5 bases remained unmatched. CDR1 and CDR2 (germline): SGHRS, YFSETQ. This CDR3 region has 13 residues. The CDR3 is CASRAGQGFEQFF. In DNA form, the CDR3 reads TGCGCCAGCAGAGCGGGACAGGGGTTTGAGCAGTTCTTC.

This clone was counted a single time. The J gene is TRBJ1-5, the V gene TRBV30; TRBD1 might be the D (5 bases). CDR1 and CDR2 from the germline V gene are GTSNPN and SVGIG (reference sequence). The CDR3 covers 20 residues. Trimming left V 2 bases short and J 2 bases short, with 28 bases between. In DNA, the CDR3 is TGTGCCTGGAGTTGGGCCTACCTCGGCGGGGGTAGCAGTGGCAATCAGCCCCAGCATTTT. This codes for CAWSWAYLGGGSSGNQPQHF. The full variable domain, with the rest looked up from reference TRBV30 and TRBJ1-5, is SQTIHQWPATLVQPVGSPLSLECTVEGTSNPNLYWYRQAAGRGLQLLFYSVGIGQISSEVPQNLSASRPQDRQFILSSKKLLLSDSGFYLCAWSWAYLGGGSSGNQPQHFGDGTRLSIL.

The rearrangement uses TRBV6-5 and TRBJ2-3; 8 bases map to TRBD2. CDR3 length equals 15 residues. Germline CDR1 MNHEY, CDR2 SVGAGI. The junction had 8 bases not matched to a gene; V was cut back by 6 bases and J by 3 bases. CDR3 region: CASRTGLAGTDTQYF. The CDR3 bases are TGTGCCAGCAGGACCGGGCTAGCGGGTACAGATACGCAGTATTTT.

The genes are TRBV27 and TRBJ2-3; 12 nucleotides align to TRBD1. The CDR3 consists of 16 residues. The germline CDR1 and CDR2 sequences are MNHEY and SMNVEV (reference sequence). V shed 8 bases, J shed 7 bases, and the junction held 13 bases outside the gene matches. CDR3 residues: CASAPPGTGGSNTQYF. The CDR3, as DNA: TGTGCCAGCGCGCCCCCAGGGACAGGGGGCTCAAATACGCAGTATTTT.

V usage is TRBV9 and J usage is TRBJ1-3; no clear D gene. This CDR3 spans 15 amino acids. Germline CDR1 and CDR2: SGDLS and YYNGEE. V shed 4 bases and J shed 2 bases, with 13 bases lying between them. CDR3 loop: CASSLTQSPGNTIYF. CDR3 nucleotide sequence: TGTGCCAGCAGCTTAACACAGAGCCCTGGAAACACCATATATTTT.

As DNA, the CDR3 is TGCGCCAGCAGCTTGCAGGGGCTGGTGAACACTGAAGCTTTCTTT. Translated, it gives CASSLQGLVNTEAFF. J is TRBJ1-1 and V is TRBV5-1; D is perhaps TRBD1 (6 bases). Germline V gene data show CDR1 as SGHRS and CDR2 as YFSETQ. V lost 1 base and J lost 0, with 10 bases in between. The CDR3 is 15 residues long. The complete variable domain, with remaining parts taken from reference TRBV5-1 and TRBJ1-1, reads KAGVTQTPRYLIKTRGQQVTLSCSPISGHRSVSWYQQTPGQGLQFLFEYFSETQRNKGNFPGRFSGRQFSNSRSEMNVSTLELGDSALYLCASSLQGLVNTEAFFGQGTRLTVV.

The chain couples TRBV4-1 to TRBJ1-1; 8 bases map to TRBD1. CDR1 and CDR2 (germline): MGHRA, YSYEKL. Losses at the gene ends were 1 base for V and 9 bases for J; bases not matched to a gene: 13. This CDR3 comprises 16 residues. CDR3 sequence: CASSQGGGRTGNQAFF. Written as DNA, the CDR3 is TGCGCCAGCAGCCAAGGAGGGGGTCGGACAGGGAACCAAGCTTTCTTT.

The rearrangement joins TRBV10-3 to TRBJ1-1; D may be TRBD1 (5 bases). Germline CDR1 reads ENHRY; CDR2 reads SYGVKD. The V gene lost 4 bases and the J gene lost 0 bases, with 9 bases spanning the gap. This CDR3 is built from 14 residues. The CDR3 here is CAISGWGVNTEAFF. The CDR3 bases are TGTGCCATCAGTGGTTGGGGGGTGAACACTGAAGCTTTCTTT.

The chain uses TRBV7-9 and TRBJ2-1; D unresolved. V dropped 5 bases and J dropped 7 bases, with 9 bases sitting between them. This CDR3 is 12 amino acids long. Per the germline V gene, CDR1 is SEHNR and CDR2 is FQNEAQ (reference sequence). The CDR3 sequence is CASSHDSNEQFF. Here the CDR3 DNA reads TGTGCCAGCAGCCATGACTCTAATGAGCAGTTCTTC.

The genes are TRBV7-8 and TRBJ2-7; the match to TRBD2 covers 8 bases. The CDR3 is 15 residues long. The J segment lost 4 bases and the V segment lost 2 bases, leaving 7 bases of the junction unmatched. The germline V gene encodes CDR1 SGHVS and CDR2 FQNEAQ. The CDR3 loop is CASSLMAGGSYEQYF. CDR3 bases: TGTGCCAGCAGCTTAATGGCGGGAGGCTCGTACGAGCAGTACTTC.

This sequence joins TRBV7-2 and TRBJ2-7; 9 nucleotides line up with TRBD2. This CDR3 is built from 18 residues. In germline, CDR1 is SGHTA, CDR2 FQGNSA. The ends lost 0 bases at V and 2 bases at J; junction bases unmatched: 11. The CDR3 nucleotides read TGTGCCAGCAGCTTAGCAGATCCCCGAAGACTAGCGGCCTACGAGCAGTACTTC. Amino acid sequence: CASSLADPRRLAAYEQYF. Based on the CDR3 plus reference TRBV7-2 and TRBJ2-7, the full variable domain is GAGVSQSPSNKVTEKGKDVELRCDPISGHTALYWYRQSLGQGLEFLIYFQGNSAPDKSGLPSDRFSAERTGGSVSTLTIQRTQQEDSAVYLCASSLADPRRLAAYEQYFGPGTRLTVT.

This clone came up once. The V gene is TRBV28, the J gene TRBJ1-2; D gene uncertain. The germline V gene encodes CDR1 MDHEN and CDR2 SYDVKM. The CDR3 has 12 residues. V lost 7 bases to trimming and J lost 2 bases, with 8 bases between them. Written as DNA, the CDR3 is TGTGCCAGCATCGCGGAGAACTATGGCTACACCTTC. The encoded protein is CASIAENYGYTF.

This clone was recorded once. This CDR3 is CASSVDSGGNTIYF. The CDR3 bases are TGTGCCAGCAGCGTAGACTCTGGTGGAAACACCATATATTTT. This sequence joins TRBV9 and TRBJ1-3; the D is unclear. Germline V gives CDR1 SGDLS, CDR2 YYNGEE. The CDR3 is 14 residues long. Trimming left V 0 bases short and J 3 bases short, with 7 bases between.

The chain carries TRBV7-9 and TRBJ1-6, with no clear D. The CDR3 sequence is 17 residues long. V dropped 5 bases and J dropped 1 base, with 15 bases sitting between them. Germline CDR1 is SEHNR and CDR2 is FQNEAQ (reference sequence). In DNA form, the CDR3 reads TGTGCCAGCAGCCGATCATCACGAGGATCCTATAATTCACCCCTCCACTTT. Encoded protein: CASSRSSRGSYNSPLHF. Using reference TRBV7-9 and TRBJ1-6 for the parts outside the CDR3, the full variable domain is DTGVSQNPRHKITKRGQNVTFRCDPISEHNRLYWYRQTLGQGPEFLTYFQNEAQLEKSRLLSDRFSAERPKGSFSTLEIQRTEQGDSAMYLCASSRSSRGSYNSPLHFGNGTRLTVT.

Relative to its sample, this clone is medium-sized. V is TRBV9 and J is TRBJ2-2, with 10 positions matching TRBD2. J was trimmed by 7 bases and V by 0 bases; bases with no gene match: 6. Germline CDR1 reads SGDLS; CDR2 reads YYNGEE. The CDR3 totals 16 residues. The CDR3 nucleotides are TGTGCCAGCAGCGTAGGAAGTAGCGGGAGGTTCGGGGAGCTGTTTTTT. It translates to CASSVGSSGRFGELFF.

This clone was seen a single time. The chain couples TRBV2 to TRBJ2-5; 14 nucleotides match TRBD2. The ends lost 6 bases at V and 2 bases at J; junction bases unmatched: 11. Germline V gene sequence: CDR1 SNHLY, CDR2 FYNNEI. This CDR3 is built from 18 residues. The CDR3 protein is CASSGPGLAGVNQETQYF. CDR3 coding DNA: TGTGCCAGCAGCGGCCCGGGACTAGCGGGGGTGAATCAAGAGACCCAGTACTTC.

The chain has TRBV4-1 and TRBJ2-1, with D possibly TRBD1 on 6 matching bases. CDR3 length: 18 residues. Germline V gene data show CDR1 as MGHRA and CDR2 as YSYEKL. V lost 0 bases to trimming and J lost 7 bases, with 22 bases between them. The CDR3 loop reads CASSQDPEPGQPPNEQFF. The CDR3 DNA sequence: TGCGCCAGCAGCCAAGACCCGGAGCCCGGACAGCCTCCAAATGAGCAGTTCTTC.

The V and J genes are TRBV30 and TRBJ2-7, with no clear D. CDR1 is GTSNPN and CDR2 is SVGIG in the germline V gene (reference sequence). V lost 0 bases to trimming and J lost 5 bases, with 8 bases between them. CDR3 length: 12 amino acids. The CDR3 coding sequence is TGTGCCTGGAGTGTTAGAATTCACGAGCAGTACTTC. Its translation is CAWSVRIHEQYF.

The V gene is TRBV10-3, the J gene TRBJ1-5; no clear D. Trimming stripped 3 bases from V and 12 bases from J, with 18 bases between. Germline values: CDR1 ENHRY, CDR2 SYGVKD. The CDR3 totals 14 residues. The DNA of the CDR3 is TGTGCCATCAGTGACCCTATGGCGGGGAGCTTCCAGCATTTT. The encoded protein is CAISDPMAGSFQHF.